This entry lists 15 T cell receptor beta chains sequenced from one sample in a study of regulatory T cells in long-lasting Graves disease. With iRepertoire HTBI primers and Arm-PCR of CDR3 regions, TCR beta libraries were built. TCRdb reprocessed the multiplex PCR reads with MiXCR, giving one entry per CDR3 protein. The sample gives 400,000 or so distinct CDR3 sequences, about 25% of which show up once; over 25% is in the top ten. Time point described: persistent/refractory GD, antithyroid drugs over 5 years with positive TRAb. PBMCs were the source of the RNA used for TCR sequencing. The sample was peripheral blood mononuclear cells (PBMCs), taken when the disease was refractory, from a patient treated with antithyroid drugs. The receptors were sampled from a female donor with Graves disease.

This clonotype was seen at least ten times. This chain joins TRBV12-3 or TRBV12-4 and TRBJ2-3; no clear D gene. With 5 bases removed from V and 2 bases from J, the gap between germline ends came to 2 bases. The CDR3 has 11 amino acids. CDR3 in amino acids: CASSLTDTQYF. CDR3 DNA: TGTGCCAGCAGTCTCACAGATACGCAGTATTTT.

The sample holds many counts of this clonotype. The chain recombines TRBV20-1 with TRBJ2-4; the D is unclear. The CDR3 loop spans 16 amino acids. With 6 bases removed from V and 6 bases from J, the gap between germline ends came to 24 bases. Germline CDR1 is DFQATT and CDR2 is SNEGSKA (reference sequence). CDR3 in amino acids: CSAPPSDWDGGNIQYF. The CDR3 nucleotides read TGCAGTGCCCCACCGTCCGACTGGGATGGTGGAAACATTCAGTACTTC.

This clonotype appeared many times. The V and J genes are TRBV28 and TRBJ2-7; D may match TRBD1 or TRBD2 (6 bases each). V lost 7 bases and J 7 bases, leaving 14 bases between the germline ends. Germline V gene sequence: CDR1 MDHEN, CDR2 SYDVKM. There are 12 residues in the CDR3. The CDR3 protein is CASKRGAREQYF. CDR3 DNA: TGTGCCAGCAAGAGGGGGGCGAGGGAGCAGTACTTC.

This clonotype was detected only a few times. The V gene is TRBV12-3 or TRBV12-4, the J gene TRBJ2-4; D not resolved. This CDR3 comprises 16 residues. V was trimmed by 5 bases and J by 0 bases, leaving 14 bases between them. CDR3 sequence (DNA): TGTGCCAGCAGTACGCGCGTGGGGATAGCCAAAAACATTCAGTACTTC. Translated, it gives CASSTRVGIAKNIQYF.

J is TRBJ1-1 and V is TRBV20-1; a weak D match, TRBD1 (5 bases). Germline CDR1 reads DFQATT; CDR2 reads SNEGSKA (reference sequence). The CDR3 is 15 residues long. With 0 bases removed from V and 2 bases from J, the gap between germline ends came to 13 bases. The CDR3 nucleotides are TGCAGTGCTAGAGATTGGGGCGGGGGAAACACTGAAGCTTTCTTT. Amino acid sequence: CSARDWGGGNTEAFF.

The gene calls are TRBV5-1 and TRBJ2-1; 16 bases map to TRBD2. The CDR3 consists of 19 residues. Germline V gives CDR1 SGHRS, CDR2 YFSETQ. V dropped 4 bases and J dropped 4; count of bases not matched to a gene: 11. For the CDR3, the DNA is TGCGCCAGCAGCGCGGGACTAGCGGGAGGGCCACAGGAGTACAATGAGCAGTTCTTC. This codes for CASSAGLAGGPQEYNEQFF.

The table lists this clonotype with many counts. The chain links TRBV7-8 to TRBJ2-7; D might be TRBD2 (7 bases). This CDR3 comprises 15 residues. Germline CDR1 is SGHVS and CDR2 is FQNEAQ. V gave up 6 bases and J gave up 0 bases, with 15 bases separating them. CDR3 protein: CASSRGGDYSYEQYF. The CDR3 bases are TGTGCCAGCAGTCGAGGGGGGGACTACTCCTACGAGCAGTACTTC.

A few counts support this clonotype. The chain uses TRBV2 and TRBJ2-1; D is undetermined. Germline V lookup: CDR1 SNHLY, CDR2 FYNNEI. V lost 6 bases, J lost 0 bases, and 9 bases lay in between. The CDR3 covers 14 residues. DNA of the CDR3: TGTGCCAGCAGAAAGACGGGCTCCTACAATGAGCAGTTCTTC. Protein product: CASRKTGSYNEQFF.

As regards this clonotype: A single base separates this from a much larger clone, so it may be a read error. The chain joins TRBV5-6 to TRBJ2-7; a possible D gene is TRBD1 (5 bases). Trimming stripped 4 bases from V and 3 bases from J, with 8 bases between. There are 12 residues in the CDR3. The germline V gene has CDR1 SGHDT and CDR2 YYEEEE. For the CDR3, the DNA is TGTGCCAGCAGCCAGGGTTACTACGAGCAGTACTTC. Protein: CASSQGYYEQYF.

This clonotype was counted only a few times. CDR3 in amino acids: CSARRTDNAYEQYF. Written as DNA, the CDR3 is TGCAGTGCCCGAAGAACGGATAACGCCTACGAGCAGTACTTC. This chain joins TRBV20-1 and TRBJ2-7, with D hard to call. The CDR3 covers 14 residues. Trimming took 6 bases from V and 2 from J, leaving 17 bases between them. Germline V gene sequence: CDR1 DFQATT, CDR2 SNEGSKA (reference sequence).

The rearrangement links TRBV4-2 to TRBJ1-5; possibly TRBD1 for D (5 bases). The CDR3 runs 17 residues. Germline CDR1 is LGHNA and CDR2 is YNFKEQ. The V and J ends lost 4 bases and 3 bases respectively, with 19 bases between them. The CDR3 DNA follows: TGTGCCAGCAGCCCAGCCTGGGGCTCGCCGGCCAATCAGCCCCAGCATTTT. Its translation: CASSPAWGSPANQPQHF.

This clonotype was observed at least ten times. This chain connects TRBV2 to TRBJ2-7; 7 bases fit TRBD1. V was pared by 0 bases and J by 4 bases, with 6 bases of the junction left unmatched. CDR1 SNHLY and CDR2 FYNNEI come from the germline V gene. The length of the CDR3 is 15 residues. CDR3 in amino acids: CASSEAKDRMYEQYF. CDR3 coding DNA: TGTGCCAGCAGTGAAGCTAAGGACAGGATGTACGAGCAGTACTTC.

This chain joins TRBV12-3 or TRBV12-4 and TRBJ2-3; no clear D. The V end was cut by 2 bases, the J end by 8 bases, with 11 bases between. The CDR3 has 13 residues. This CDR3 is CASSLKAGSTQYF. The CDR3 DNA is TGTGCCAGCAGTTTAAAGGCAGGTAGTACGCAGTATTTT.

Ten or more counts support this clonotype. This chain connects TRBV7-8 to TRBJ2-5; 13 bases are a match to TRBD2. Germline trimming cut 5 bases from V and 4 bases from J; bases unmatched to any gene: 7. This CDR3 has 16 residues. Germline-derived CDR1 and CDR2 are SGHVS and FQNEAQ. CDR3 bases: TGTGCCAGCAGCACAGTTGGACTAGCGGGAGCAGAGACCCAGTACTTC. Encoded protein: CASSTVGLAGAETQYF.

This clonotype was picked up a small number of times. This rearrangement joins TRBV24-1 to TRBJ2-7; 7 bases line up with TRBD1. CDR3 length equals 13 residues. The V gene end was trimmed by 4 bases and the J gene end by 6 bases; junction bases not matched to a gene: 5. Germline V gives CDR1 KGHDR, CDR2 SFDVKD. In DNA, the CDR3 is TGTGCCACCAGTGACGCCCACAGGGGCGAGCAGTACTTC. Its translation is CATSDAHRGEQYF.